Below are 23 T cell receptor beta chains sequenced from a single sample in a study of blood T cell repertoires in COVID-19. Sequenced by immunoSEQ multiplex PCR; TCRdb stores in-frame clones only, minus some. The sample has about 330,000 clones; about 84% are singletons. Source material: peripheral blood. The receptors shown here come from a woman between 45 and 60 years old with acute or convalescent COVID-19.

J is TRBJ1-1 and V is TRBV7-9; D gene ambiguous. The CDR3 sequence is 13 residues long. Germline-derived CDR1 and CDR2 are SEHNR and FQNEAQ (reference sequence). V was pared by 5 bases and J by 4 bases, with 11 bases between. This CDR3 is CASSTSGATEAFF. As DNA, the CDR3 is TGTGCCAGCAGCACATCGGGAGCCACTGAAGCTTTCTTT. The variable domain in full, with the rest retrieved from reference TRBV7-9 and TRBJ1-1, is DTGVSQNPRHKITKRGQNVTFRCDPISEHNRLYWYRQTLGQGPEFLTYFQNEAQLEKSRLLSDRFSAERPKGSFSTLEIQRTEQGDSAMYLCASSTSGATEAFFGQGTRLTVV.

The V call is TRBV5-1, the J call TRBJ2-5, with TRBD1 matching 7 bases. Unmatched junction bases numbered 7, after V lost 3 bases and J lost 5 bases. Germline-derived CDR1 and CDR2 are SGHRS and YFSETQ. There are 14 residues in the CDR3. The CDR3 DNA is TGCGCCAGCAGCTCGCAAGTCAGGGGGGAGACCCAGTACTTC. Translation: CASSSQVRGETQYF. Looking up the rest from reference TRBV5-1 and TRBJ2-5 gives the full variable domain: KAGVTQTPRYLIKTRGQQVTLSCSPISGHRSVSWYQQTPGQGLQFLFEYFSETQRNKGNFPGRFSGRQFSNSRSEMNVSTLELGDSALYLCASSSQVRGETQYFGPGTRLLVL.

The gene calls are TRBV6-5 and TRBJ2-3, with no clear D. The CDR3 consists of 14 residues. The V end lost 2 bases, the J end lost 0 bases, and 6 bases lay between the germline ends. Germline V gives CDR1 MNHEY, CDR2 SVGAGI. The DNA of the CDR3 is TGTGCCAGCAGTTACGGCTCTAGCACAGATACGCAGTATTTT. It translates to CASSYGSSTDTQYF.

The gene calls are TRBV7-8 and TRBJ2-2; TRBD2 matches 10 bases. Germline CDR1 and CDR2: SGHVS and FQNEAQ. Trimming cost V 2 bases and J 1 base; bases outside gene matches: 1. CDR3 length: 16 amino acids. CDR3 nucleotide sequence: TGTGCCAGCAGCTTACGGACTAGCGGGAACACCGGGGAGCTGTTTTTT. Translation: CASSLRTSGNTGELFF.

V gene TRBV10-3 combines with J gene TRBJ2-5, with D maybe TRBD2 (5 bases). V was trimmed by 0 bases and J by 9 bases, leaving 17 bases between them. In germline, CDR1 is ENHRY, CDR2 SYGVKD. The CDR3 extends over 15 amino acids. The CDR3 sequence: CAISESQAGELAQYF. The DNA for the CDR3 is TGTGCCATCAGTGAGTCGCAGGCTGGGGAGTTGGCCCAGTACTTC.

In this sample, this clone turned up once. The chain has TRBV27 and TRBJ1-3, with TRBD1 identical over 9 bases. Germline CDR1 MNHEY, CDR2 SMNVEV (reference sequence). Trimming cost V 8 bases and J 6 bases; bases outside gene matches: 5. This CDR3 region has 13 residues. This chain's CDR3 is CASRGQGLNTIYF. The CDR3 bases are TGTGCCAGCCGGGGACAGGGACTAAACACCATATATTTT.

The sample holds a few counts of this clone. The CDR3 DNA sequence: TGTGCCAGCAGCCCCCATGGGCGGGGTTACAATGAGCAGTTCTTC. Protein sequence: CASSPHGRGYNEQFF. This chain links TRBV7-2 with TRBJ2-1; tentatively, D is TRBD2 (6 bases). Germline loops: CDR1 SGHTA, CDR2 FQGNSA. The CDR3 contains 15 residues. V lost 5 bases and J 4 bases, leaving 15 bases between the germline ends.

This clone showed up just once. V usage is TRBV18 and J usage is TRBJ2-1; 8 bases line up with TRBD2. The CDR3 sequence is 16 residues long. Germline assignment: CDR1 KGHSH and CDR2 LQKENI. With 3 bases clipped from V and 2 bases from J, the junction kept 6 bases outside the gene matches. The CDR3, as DNA: TGTGCCAGCTCACCGGAAAGCGGGAGTCCCTACAATGAGCAGTTCTTC. It specifies CASSPESGSPYNEQFF.

The chain links TRBV7-2 to TRBJ2-3, with D possibly being TRBD1 (7 bases). There are 14 residues in the CDR3. CDR1 SGHTA and CDR2 FQGNSA come from the germline V gene. V lost 3 bases to trimming and J lost 5 bases, with 12 bases between them. The CDR3 here is CASSFGGGKDTQYF. In DNA, the CDR3 is TGTGCCAGCAGCTTTGGAGGGGGCAAAGATACGCAGTATTTT.

This clone was picked up one time. The chain uses TRBV2 and TRBJ2-1; TRBD1 matches 11 bases. There are 13 residues in the CDR3. The V and J ends lost 4 bases and 7 bases, in that order; junction bases with no gene match: 0. The germline V gene has CDR1 SNHLY and CDR2 FYNNEI. The CDR3: CASSGDRGNEQFF. DNA of the CDR3: TGTGCCAGCAGTGGGGACAGGGGGAATGAGCAGTTCTTC.

The chain combines TRBV28 with TRBJ1-3; 8 bases align to TRBD1. CDR3 length equals 14 residues. In germline, CDR1 is MDHEN, CDR2 SYDVKM. The ends lost 5 bases at V and 0 bases at J; junction bases unmatched: 0. The CDR3 DNA is TGTGCCAGCAGTACAGGGGGCTCTGGAAACACCATATATTTT. It encodes CASSTGGSGNTIYF.

This chain joins TRBV30 and TRBJ1-5; D is possibly TRBD1 (6 bases). V gave up 0 bases and J gave up 6 bases, with 18 bases separating them. Germline V lookup: CDR1 GTSNPN, CDR2 SVGIG (reference sequence). The CDR3 totals 16 residues. As DNA, the CDR3 is TGTGCCTGGAGTGTAACGGGCAGGGGTGATCGTCAGCCCCAGCATTTT. This sequence encodes CAWSVTGRGDRQPQHF.

CDR3 loop: CASSPQGGTEAFF. In DNA form, the CDR3 reads TGTGCCAGCAGCCCGCAGGGTGGCACTGAAGCTTTCTTT. The V gene is TRBV4-2, the J gene TRBJ1-1, with D perhaps matching TRBD1 (5 bases). The ends were cut back, 4 bases at V and 4 bases at J, with 10 bases in the middle. This CDR3 spans 13 amino acids. Germline CDR1 is LGHNA and CDR2 is YNFKEQ.

This chain uses TRBV7-8 with TRBJ1-4; D gene ambiguous. CDR1 is SGHVS and CDR2 is FQNEAQ in the germline V gene. CDR3 size: 18 residues. Trimming pared 1 base from V and 0 bases from J, leaving 15 bases between. The CDR3 reads CASSLVLGYSATNEKLFF. For the CDR3, the DNA is TGTGCCAGCAGCTTAGTTCTTGGCTACAGTGCAACTAATGAAAAACTGTTTTTT.

In DNA, the CDR3 is TGCGCCAGCAGCTTGGGAGGGACAGATAACGAGCAGTACTTC. Protein: CASSLGGTDNEQYF. This chain connects TRBV5-1 to TRBJ2-7; 7 bases match TRBD1. Germline trimming cut 0 bases from V and 5 bases from J; bases unmatched to any gene: 5. The CDR3 is made up of 14 amino acids. Germline CDR1 SGHRS, CDR2 YFSETQ.

This chain joins TRBV9 and TRBJ1-1, with D maybe TRBD1 (6 bases). Germline CDR1 is SGDLS and CDR2 is YYNGEE. There are 12 residues in the CDR3. Trimming stripped 7 bases from V and 11 bases from J, with 18 bases between. CDR3 nucleotides: TGTGCCAGCGCGCAGCCCACAGGGACCGCTTTCTTT. Translating gives CASAQPTGTAFF.

This chain connects TRBV11-1 to TRBJ2-1, with a tentative D call TRBD1 (6 bases). Germline CDR1 is SGHAT and CDR2 is FQDESV (reference sequence). V was clipped by 6 bases and J by 2 bases, with 17 bases between them. This CDR3 contains 16 residues. The CDR3 spells CASRPRTADTYNEQFF. Written as DNA, the CDR3 is TGTGCCAGCAGACCGAGGACAGCGGATACCTACAATGAGCAGTTCTTC.

The chain recombines TRBV28 with TRBJ2-7, with TRBD2 identical over 11 bases. Germline V lookup: CDR1 MDHEN, CDR2 SYDVKM. Germline trimming cut 2 bases from V and 1 base from J; bases unmatched to any gene: 7. The CDR3 is made up of 17 amino acids. CDR3 in amino acids: CASSLLGIAGGSYEQYF. The CDR3 DNA reads as TGTGCCAGCAGTTTACTCGGGATAGCGGGAGGGTCCTACGAGCAGTACTTC.

V usage is TRBV28 and J usage is TRBJ2-7; possible D gene TRBD1, 6 bases. Trimming pared 5 bases from V and 3 bases from J, leaving 17 bases between. The CDR3 runs to 15 residues. CDR1 is MDHEN and CDR2 is SYDVKM in the germline V gene. For the CDR3, the DNA is TGTGCCAGCAGTCCCTGGGGACAAGGGTTCTACGAGCAGTACTTC. As protein: CASSPWGQGFYEQYF.

This chain connects TRBV3-1 (or the pseudogene TRBV3-2) to TRBJ2-7; 9 bases line up with TRBD1. The V gene's germline CDR1 is LGHDT and CDR2 YNNKEL (reference sequence). This CDR3 has 14 residues. V shed 5 bases and J 6 bases; nucleotides not matched to a gene: 8. CDR3: CASSSRDRAFEQYF. The CDR3 DNA sequence: TGTGCCAGCAGCTCCCGGGACAGGGCGTTCGAGCAGTACTTC.

The chain has TRBV5-5 and TRBJ2-1, with TRBD2 matching over 12 bases. CDR3 length equals 13 residues. Per germline, CDR1 SGHKS and CDR2 YYEKEE (reference sequence). J was trimmed by 10 bases and V by 6 bases; bases with no gene match: 5. The DNA of the CDR3 is TGTGCCAGCACTCGACTAGCGGGAGAGGAGCAGTTCTTC. It is translated as CASTRLAGEEQFF.

This CDR3 is CASSLGQGLDTQYF. CDR3 bases: TGTGCCAGCAGTCTGGGACAGGGGTTAGATACGCAGTATTTT. The chain combines TRBV2 with TRBJ2-3; 10 bases align to TRBD1. The ends lost 5 bases at V and 5 bases at J; junction bases unmatched: 4. Germline V gene sequence: CDR1 SNHLY, CDR2 FYNNEI. This CDR3 spans 14 amino acids.

This clone appeared a single time. The CDR3 sequence: CAAGQGTSGANVLTF. The CDR3 bases are TGTGCCGCGGGACAGGGAACCTCTGGGGCCAACGTCCTGACTTTC. V gene TRBV30 combines with J gene TRBJ2-6, with 9 nucleotides matching TRBD1. V dropped 8 bases and J dropped 0; count of bases not matched to a gene: 5. The CDR3 is 15 residues long. Germline V gene sequence: CDR1 GTSNPN, CDR2 SVGIG (reference sequence). The whole variable domain, filled in from reference TRBV30 and TRBJ2-6, reads SQTIHQWPATLVQPVGSPLSLECTVEGTSNPNLYWYRQAAGRGLQLLFYSVGIGQISSEVPQNLSASRPQDRQFILSSKKLLLSDSGFYLCAAGQGTSGANVLTFGAGSRLTVL.